This TCR beta chain comes out of a study of post-analysis software for immune sequencing data. Findings and limits, study-wide: The five TRBV segments detected at higher frequency in patients than in controls included TRBV5-6, TRBV5-1 and TRBV20-1. Strong co-clustering by F measure was evident for samples that had been prepared in the same batch.

Comment on this clonotype: Its antigen remains unknown.

Sequencing libraries made from TCR beta cDNA carried unique molecular identifiers. TCRdb re-called the PCR reads through MiXCR, storing one row per CDR3 protein. The table shows some 370,000 distinct CDR3 sequences, with about a third occurring only once. V was trimmed by 11 bases and J by 8 bases, leaving 19 bases between them. The CDR3 loop spans 13 amino acids. Looked up from germline, CDR1 is MNHNY and CDR2 is SVGAGI (reference sequence). The TCR originated in a girl between 5 and 17 years old with multiple sclerosis. Sequencing was carried out using blood. The V gene is TRBV6-6, the J gene TRBJ1-5, with D unclear. The CDR3 loop reads CAGGRGPMEPQHF. CDR3 sequence (DNA): TGTGCCGGAGGGCGAGGCCCCATGGAGCCCCAGCATTTT.